Described below is a single T cell receptor (beta chain) sequence and its context. The entry originates in a study of blood T cell repertoires in COVID-19. The table came from immunoSEQ multiplex PCR; TCRdb's copy has only in-frame clones and leaves some out. The table includes a few hundred thousand clones, around nine tenths detected once. In germline, CDR1 is SGHRS, CDR2 YFSETQ. The V end was cut by 1 base, the J end by 8 bases, with 18 bases between. There are 15 residues in the CDR3. Sequencing was done on a sample of peripheral blood. The chain has TRBV5-1 and TRBJ1-2; D not resolved. The clonotype was recovered from a man aged 18 to 29 with COVID-19, enrolled during active disease. This CDR3 reads CASSLRASAEGGYTF. CDR3 DNA sequence: TGCGCCAGCAGCTTGCGCGCCTCAGCGGAGGGAGGCTACACCTTC.